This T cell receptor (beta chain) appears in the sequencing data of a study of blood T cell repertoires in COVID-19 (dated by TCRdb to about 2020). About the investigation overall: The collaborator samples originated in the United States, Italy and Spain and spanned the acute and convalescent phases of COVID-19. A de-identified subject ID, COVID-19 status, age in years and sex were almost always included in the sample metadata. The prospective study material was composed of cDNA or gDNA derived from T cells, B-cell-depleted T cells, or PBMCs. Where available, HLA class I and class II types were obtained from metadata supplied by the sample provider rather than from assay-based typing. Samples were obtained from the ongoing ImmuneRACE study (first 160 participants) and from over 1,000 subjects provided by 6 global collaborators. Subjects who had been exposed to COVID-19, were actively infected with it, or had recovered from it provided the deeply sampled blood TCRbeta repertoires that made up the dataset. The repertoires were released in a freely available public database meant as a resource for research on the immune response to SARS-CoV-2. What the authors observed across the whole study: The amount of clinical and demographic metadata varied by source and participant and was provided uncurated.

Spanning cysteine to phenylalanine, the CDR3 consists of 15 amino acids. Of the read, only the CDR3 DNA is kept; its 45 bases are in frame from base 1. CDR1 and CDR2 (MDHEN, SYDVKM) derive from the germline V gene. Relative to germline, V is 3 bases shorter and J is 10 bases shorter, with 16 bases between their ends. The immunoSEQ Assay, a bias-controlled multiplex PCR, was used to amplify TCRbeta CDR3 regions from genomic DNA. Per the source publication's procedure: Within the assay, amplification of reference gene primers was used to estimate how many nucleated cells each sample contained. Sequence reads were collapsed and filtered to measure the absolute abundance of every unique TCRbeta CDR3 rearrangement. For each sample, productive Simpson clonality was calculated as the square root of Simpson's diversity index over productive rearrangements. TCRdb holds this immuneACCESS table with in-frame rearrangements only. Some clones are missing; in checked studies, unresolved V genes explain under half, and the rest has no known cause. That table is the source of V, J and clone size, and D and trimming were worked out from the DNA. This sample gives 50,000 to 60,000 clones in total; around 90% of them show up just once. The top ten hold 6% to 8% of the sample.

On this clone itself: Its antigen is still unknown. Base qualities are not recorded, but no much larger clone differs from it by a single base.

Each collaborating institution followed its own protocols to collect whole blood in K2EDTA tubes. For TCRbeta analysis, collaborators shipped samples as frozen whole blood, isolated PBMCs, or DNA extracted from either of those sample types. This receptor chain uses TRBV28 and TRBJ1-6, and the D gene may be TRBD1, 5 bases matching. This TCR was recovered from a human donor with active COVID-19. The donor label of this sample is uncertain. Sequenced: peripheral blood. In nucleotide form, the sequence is TGTGCCAGCAGTTTCGACGACAGTCAAGGATCACCCCTCCACTTT. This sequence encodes CASSFDDSQGSPLHF.